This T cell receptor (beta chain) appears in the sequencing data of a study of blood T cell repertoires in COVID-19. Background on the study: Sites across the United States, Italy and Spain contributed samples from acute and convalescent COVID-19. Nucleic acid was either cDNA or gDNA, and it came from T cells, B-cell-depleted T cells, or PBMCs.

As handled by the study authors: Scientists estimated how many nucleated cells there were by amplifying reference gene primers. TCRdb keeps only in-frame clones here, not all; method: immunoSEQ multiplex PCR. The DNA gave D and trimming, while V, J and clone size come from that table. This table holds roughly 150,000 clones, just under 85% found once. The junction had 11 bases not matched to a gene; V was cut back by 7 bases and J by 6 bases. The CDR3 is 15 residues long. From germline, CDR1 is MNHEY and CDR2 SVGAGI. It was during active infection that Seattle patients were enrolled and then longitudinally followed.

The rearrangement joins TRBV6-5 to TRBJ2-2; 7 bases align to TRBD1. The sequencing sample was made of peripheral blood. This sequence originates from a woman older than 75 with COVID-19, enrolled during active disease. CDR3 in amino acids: CASNTVQGTPGELFF. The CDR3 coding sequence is TGTGCCAGCAATACGGTACAGGGGACGCCCGGGGAGCTGTTTTTT.